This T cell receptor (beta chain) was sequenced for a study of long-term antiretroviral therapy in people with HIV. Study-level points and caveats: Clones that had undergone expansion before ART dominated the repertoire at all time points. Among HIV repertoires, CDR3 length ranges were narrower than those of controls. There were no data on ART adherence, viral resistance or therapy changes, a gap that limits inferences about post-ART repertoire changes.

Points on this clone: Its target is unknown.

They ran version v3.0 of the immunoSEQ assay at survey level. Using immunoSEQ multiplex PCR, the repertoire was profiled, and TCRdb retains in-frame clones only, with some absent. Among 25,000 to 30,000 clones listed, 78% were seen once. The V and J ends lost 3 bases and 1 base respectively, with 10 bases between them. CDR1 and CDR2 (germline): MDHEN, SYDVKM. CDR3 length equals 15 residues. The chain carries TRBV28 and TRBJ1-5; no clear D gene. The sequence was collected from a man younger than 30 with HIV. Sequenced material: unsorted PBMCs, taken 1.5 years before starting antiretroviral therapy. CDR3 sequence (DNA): TGTGCCAGCAGTTTTCGGGTTTCAAGCAATCAGCCCCAGCATTTT. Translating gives CASSFRVSSNQPQHF.